A few counts support the clone carrying this T cell receptor (beta chain). V dropped 4 bases and J dropped 6 bases, with 18 bases sitting between them. The CDR3 is made up of 15 amino acids. Per the germline V gene, CDR1 is MGHRA and CDR2 is YSYEKL. The source of the sample is a study of blood T cells in healthy people across ages. Through a sample-barcoded 5' primer and a J-beta primer mix, a second PCR was run for roughly 6 to 12 cycles. In TCRdb, the 5' RACE reads were re-called with MiXCR into one record per CDR3 protein. In the table there are about 1,800,000 distinct CDR3 sequences, over 25% of which are singletons.

The sequence came from a woman aged 30 to 39 in good health. The sequenced material came from blood. V usage is TRBV4-1 and J usage is TRBJ1-1; D unresolved. CDR3 sequence (DNA): TGCGCCAGCAGCCGCGGACTTGCGACGGGGTCTGAAGCTTTCTTT. Its protein is CASSRGLATGSEAFF.